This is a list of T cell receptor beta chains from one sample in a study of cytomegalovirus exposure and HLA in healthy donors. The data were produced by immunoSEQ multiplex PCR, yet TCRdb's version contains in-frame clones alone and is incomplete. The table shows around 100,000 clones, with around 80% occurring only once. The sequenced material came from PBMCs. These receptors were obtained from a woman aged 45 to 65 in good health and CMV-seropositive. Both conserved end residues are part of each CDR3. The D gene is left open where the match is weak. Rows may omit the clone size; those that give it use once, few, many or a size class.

CDR3 DNA: TGTGCCAGTAGTACGCCGGGACAGAAGTATGGCTACACCTTC
CDR3 protein: CASSTPGQKYGYTF
clone size: -
D gene: TRBD1
V gene: TRBV19
CDR3 length: 14
J gene: TRBJ1-2

CDR3 DNA: TGTGCCAGCACGTCAACCACCGGTGGCTACACCTTC
CDR3 protein: CASTSTTGGYTF
clone size: -
D gene: -
V gene: TRBV6-1
CDR3 length: 12
J gene: TRBJ1-2

CDR3 DNA: TGTGCCAGCAGCTTTACAGGGTTAGAGCCCCAGCATTTT
CDR3 protein: CASSFTGLEPQHF
clone size: -
D gene: -
V gene: TRBV27
CDR3 length: 13
J gene: TRBJ1-5

CDR3 DNA: TGTGCCAGCAGCCCGCTCTCCCTCGAGACTACCAATGAGCAGTTCTTC
CDR3 protein: CASSPLSLETTNEQFF
clone size: -
D gene: -
V gene: TRBV9
CDR3 length: 16
J gene: TRBJ2-1

CDR3 DNA: TGTGCCAGCGGCCTATCCGGGACTAGCGGGAGAGGAGAGCAGTTCTTC
CDR3 protein: CASGLSGTSGRGEQFF
clone size: -
D gene: TRBD2
V gene: TRBV11-2
CDR3 length: 16
J gene: TRBJ2-1

CDR3 DNA: TGTGCCATGAGGACAGGGACCTACGAGCAGTACTTC
CDR3 protein: CAMRTGTYEQYF
clone size: -
D gene: TRBD1
V gene: TRBV10-3
CDR3 length: 12
J gene: TRBJ2-7

CDR3 DNA: TGCAGCGCTTCCGGTACCGGGGGTCTCTCCTACGAGCAGTACTTC
CDR3 protein: CSASGTGGLSYEQYF
clone size: few
D gene: -
V gene: TRBV29-1
CDR3 length: 15
J gene: TRBJ2-7

CDR3 DNA: TGTGCCAGCACTCCGGGCTCCTATAATTCACCCCTCCACTTT
CDR3 protein: CASTPGSYNSPLHF
clone size: -
D gene: -
V gene: TRBV9
CDR3 length: 14
J gene: TRBJ1-6

CDR3 DNA: TGTGCCAGCAGCCGGGTCCAGTTGAGGGACACTGAAGCTTTCTTT
CDR3 protein: CASSRVQLRDTEAFF
clone size: -
D gene: -
V gene: TRBV5-6
CDR3 length: 15
J gene: TRBJ1-1

CDR3 DNA: TGTGCCAGCAGCGCCGGCCCAAGGACTAGGGGCCAAGAGACCCAGTACTTC
CDR3 protein: CASSAGPRTRGQETQYF
clone size: -
D gene: TRBD2
V gene: TRBV9
CDR3 length: 17
J gene: TRBJ2-5

CDR3 DNA: TGTGCCAGCAGCGTAGGGGGGACTAGCGGGAGCGGAGGGCAGTACTTC
CDR3 protein: CASSVGGTSGSGGQYF
clone size: -
D gene: TRBD2
V gene: TRBV9
CDR3 length: 16
J gene: TRBJ2-7

CDR3 DNA: TGTGCCAGCAGCTTAGATGGGGGGACAGGCAGGGCAGATACGCAGTATTTT
CDR3 protein: CASSLDGGTGRADTQYF
clone size: -
D gene: TRBD1
V gene: TRBV13
CDR3 length: 17
J gene: TRBJ2-3

CDR3 DNA: TGTGCCAGCTCCTCGGGGGCTGGGGCCAACGTCCTGACTTTC
CDR3 protein: CASSSGAGANVLTF
clone size: -
D gene: -
V gene: TRBV28
CDR3 length: 14
J gene: TRBJ2-6

CDR3 DNA: TGTGCCAGCAGCTTGTTGAGGGACAGATCAACTAATGAAAAACTGTTTTTT
CDR3 protein: CASSLLRDRSTNEKLFF
clone size: -
D gene: TRBD1
V gene: TRBV5-6
CDR3 length: 17
J gene: TRBJ1-4

CDR3 DNA: TGCGCCAGCACCTATCTAGCGGGAGATAACAATGAGCAGTTCTTC
CDR3 protein: CASTYLAGDNNEQFF
clone size: -
D gene: TRBD2
V gene: TRBV5-1
CDR3 length: 15
J gene: TRBJ2-1

CDR3 DNA: TGCGCCAGCAGCCAAGAGAAACAGGAAACCTACGAGCAGTACTTC
CDR3 protein: CASSQEKQETYEQYF
clone size: -
D gene: -
V gene: TRBV4-1
CDR3 length: 15
J gene: TRBJ2-7

CDR3 DNA: TGTGCCAGCAGCCCTTCCCCCAGCAGGACAAGGAGATCCTACGAGCAGTACTTC
CDR3 protein: CASSPSPSRTRRSYEQYF
clone size: few
D gene: -
V gene: TRBV21-1
CDR3 length: 18
J gene: TRBJ2-7

CDR3 DNA: TGTGCCAGCAGTCCTAGCGGGAGTATCCACGAGCAGTACTTC
CDR3 protein: CASSPSGSIHEQYF
clone size: -
D gene: TRBD2
V gene: TRBV9
CDR3 length: 14
J gene: TRBJ2-7

CDR3 DNA: TGCGCCAGCAGCACGGACAGGGTTTCCTACGAGCAGTACTTC
CDR3 protein: CASSTDRVSYEQYF
clone size: -
D gene: TRBD1
V gene: TRBV4-1
CDR3 length: 14
J gene: TRBJ2-7

CDR3 DNA: TGTGCCATCAGTGAACCCCTACGGGTCGCCTTCGACAATGAGCAGTTCTTC
CDR3 protein: CAISEPLRVAFDNEQFF
clone size: -
D gene: -
V gene: TRBV10-3
CDR3 length: 17
J gene: TRBJ2-1

CDR3 DNA: TGTGCCTGGAGCATGACAGGGGGCAGCCAAGAGACCCAGTACTTC
CDR3 protein: CAWSMTGGSQETQYF
clone size: -
D gene: TRBD1
V gene: TRBV30
CDR3 length: 15
J gene: TRBJ2-5

CDR3 DNA: TGTGCCAGCAGCCAAGATGGGGGGCGGGGGGCACACAATGAGCAGTTCTTC
CDR3 protein: CASSQDGGRGAHNEQFF
clone size: few
D gene: TRBD2
V gene: TRBV4-2
CDR3 length: 17
J gene: TRBJ2-1

CDR3 DNA: TGTGCCAGCAGTCCTACCGGGGTCAATGAGCAGTTCTTC
CDR3 protein: CASSPTGVNEQFF
clone size: -
D gene: -
V gene: TRBV6-5
CDR3 length: 13
J gene: TRBJ2-1

CDR3 DNA: TGTGCCAGCAGTTCTACGGGGTGGGGAAACACCATATATTTT
CDR3 protein: CASSSTGWGNTIYF
clone size: -
D gene: -
V gene: TRBV13
CDR3 length: 14
J gene: TRBJ1-3

CDR3 DNA: TGTGCCAGCAGTGGGTTAGGGGTGAACACTGAAGCTTTCTTT
CDR3 protein: CASSGLGVNTEAFF
clone size: -
D gene: -
V gene: TRBV2
CDR3 length: 14
J gene: TRBJ1-1

CDR3 DNA: TGCAGTGCCCAGCGGGAGACCCAGTACTTC
CDR3 protein: CSAQRETQYF
clone size: -
D gene: -
V gene: TRBV20-1
CDR3 length: 10
J gene: TRBJ2-5

CDR3 DNA: TGCGCCAGCAGCCAATGGGACAGCGGCAATCAGCCCCAGCATTTT
CDR3 protein: CASSQWDSGNQPQHF
clone size: -
D gene: TRBD1
V gene: TRBV4-1
CDR3 length: 15
J gene: TRBJ1-5

CDR3 DNA: TGCAGCGCCGCATTGAGGAGTGATTTTAGCTCTGGGGCCAACGTCCTGACTTTC
CDR3 protein: CSAALRSDFSSGANVLTF
clone size: -
D gene: -
V gene: TRBV29-1
CDR3 length: 18
J gene: TRBJ2-6

CDR3 DNA: TGCGCCAGCAGCTTGGCAGAGAACACTGAAGCTTTCTTT
CDR3 protein: CASSLAENTEAFF
clone size: -
D gene: -
V gene: TRBV5-1
CDR3 length: 13
J gene: TRBJ1-1

CDR3 DNA: TGTGCCAGCAGCTTCGGTATGAACACTGAAGCTTTCTTT
CDR3 protein: CASSFGMNTEAFF
clone size: -
D gene: -
V gene: TRBV7-9
CDR3 length: 13
J gene: TRBJ1-1

CDR3 DNA: TGTGCCAGCAGTCGCCTGCGGGAGGTGAACACTGAAGCTTTCTTT
CDR3 protein: CASSRLREVNTEAFF
clone size: -
D gene: -
V gene: TRBV6-5
CDR3 length: 15
J gene: TRBJ1-1

CDR3 DNA: TGCGCCAGCAGCTTGAGACAGGGGGACCTTGGTGGGGCCAACGTCCTGACTTTC
CDR3 protein: CASSLRQGDLGGANVLTF
clone size: -
D gene: TRBD1
V gene: TRBV5-1
CDR3 length: 18
J gene: TRBJ2-6

CDR3 DNA: TGCAGCTGCCGGACAGGGGAAAACTATGGCTACACCTTC
CDR3 protein: CSCRTGENYGYTF
clone size: -
D gene: TRBD1
V gene: TRBV29-1
CDR3 length: 13
J gene: TRBJ1-2

CDR3 DNA: TGTGCCAGCAGTTATTCAGGGGTTTCGTACGAGCAGTACTTC
CDR3 protein: CASSYSGVSYEQYF
clone size: -
D gene: -
V gene: TRBV6-5
CDR3 length: 14
J gene: TRBJ2-7

CDR3 DNA: TGCAGCGTGACAGGTTTTAACTATGGCTACACCTTC
CDR3 protein: CSVTGFNYGYTF
clone size: once
D gene: -
V gene: TRBV29-1
CDR3 length: 12
J gene: TRBJ1-2

CDR3 DNA: TGTGCCAGCTCACCCTCCACACAGGGTAGGAACACTGAAGCTTTCTTT
CDR3 protein: CASSPSTQGRNTEAFF
clone size: -
D gene: -
V gene: TRBV18
CDR3 length: 16
J gene: TRBJ1-1

CDR3 DNA: TGTGCCACCAGCAGAAACCAGGACAGGGTCGTTGGCTACACCTTC
CDR3 protein: CATSRNQDRVVGYTF
clone size: -
D gene: TRBD1
V gene: TRBV15
CDR3 length: 15
J gene: TRBJ1-2

CDR3 DNA: TGTGCCTGGAGTCTGACAGGGATTGGAAACACCATATATTTT
CDR3 protein: CAWSLTGIGNTIYF
clone size: -
D gene: TRBD1
V gene: TRBV30
CDR3 length: 14
J gene: TRBJ1-3

CDR3 DNA: TGTGCCACCAGCAGAGATCTAGAGGCTGAAGCTTTCTTT
CDR3 protein: CATSRDLEAEAFF
clone size: -
D gene: -
V gene: TRBV15
CDR3 length: 13
J gene: TRBJ1-1

CDR3 DNA: TGTGCCAGCAGGTCAGGGGACAGCCGTCCTAACTATGGCTACACCTTC
CDR3 protein: CASRSGDSRPNYGYTF
clone size: -
D gene: TRBD1
V gene: TRBV7-8
CDR3 length: 16
J gene: TRBJ1-2

CDR3 DNA: TGTGCCAGCAGCCTAGCTAGGGAGGGGGGCACCCAGTACTTC
CDR3 protein: CASSLAREGGTQYF
clone size: -
D gene: -
V gene: TRBV9
CDR3 length: 14
J gene: TRBJ2-5

CDR3 DNA: TGCAGCGTTTTCCAGGGACTAGATCGGGCCTACGAGCAGTACTTC
CDR3 protein: CSVFQGLDRAYEQYF
clone size: few
D gene: TRBD2
V gene: TRBV29-1
CDR3 length: 15
J gene: TRBJ2-7

CDR3 DNA: TGCGCCAGCAGTGAGTCGACAGTGAACACTGAAGCTTTCTTT
CDR3 protein: CASSESTVNTEAFF
clone size: -
D gene: -
V gene: TRBV10-1
CDR3 length: 14
J gene: TRBJ1-1

CDR3 DNA: TGTGCCAGCAGCGTATCGGGGTTTCGCTCCTACAATGAGCAGTTCTTC
CDR3 protein: CASSVSGFRSYNEQFF
clone size: -
D gene: -
V gene: TRBV9
CDR3 length: 16
J gene: TRBJ2-1